This T cell receptor (beta chain) was retrieved from a study of beta chain features in type 1 diabetes. The isolated RNA, all of it, was reverse transcribed, so expressed TCRB transcripts were what got sequenced. Clones were read by immunoSEQ multiplex PCR, and TCRdb kept only the in-frame ones, dropping some. The profile shows 130,000 or so clones, less than 20% of them singletons. Turning to this clone: Its specificity is unknown. Other DNA sequences of this sample code for an identical CDR3.

Study-wide results and limits: In comparison with healthy donors, patients had naive, central memory and Treg TCRB repertoires that appeared more similar. When Type 1 diabetes patients were examined, their TCRB CDR3s proved moderately but significantly shorter in all four CD4+ subsets. Insertions were fewer and deletions more numerous at VDJ junctions in type 1 diabetes patients.

Germline V lookup: CDR1 SQVTM, CDR2 ANQGSEA. This CDR3 contains 13 residues. Based on CD45RO/CCR7/CD25/CD127/CD95/CD27, CD4+ regulatory, stem cell-like memory, naive and central memory cells were sorted. Each sorted population was over 98% pure. The chain recombines TRBV29-1 with TRBJ2-1; 12 nucleotides match TRBD2. This receptor was identified in a man aged 30 to 45 with type 1 diabetes. Sequencing was done on a sample of central memory CD4+ T cells from blood. The CDR3 reads CGGGLAGRNEQFF. Here the CDR3 DNA reads TGCGGAGGAGGACTAGCGGGACGCAATGAGCAGTTCTTC.